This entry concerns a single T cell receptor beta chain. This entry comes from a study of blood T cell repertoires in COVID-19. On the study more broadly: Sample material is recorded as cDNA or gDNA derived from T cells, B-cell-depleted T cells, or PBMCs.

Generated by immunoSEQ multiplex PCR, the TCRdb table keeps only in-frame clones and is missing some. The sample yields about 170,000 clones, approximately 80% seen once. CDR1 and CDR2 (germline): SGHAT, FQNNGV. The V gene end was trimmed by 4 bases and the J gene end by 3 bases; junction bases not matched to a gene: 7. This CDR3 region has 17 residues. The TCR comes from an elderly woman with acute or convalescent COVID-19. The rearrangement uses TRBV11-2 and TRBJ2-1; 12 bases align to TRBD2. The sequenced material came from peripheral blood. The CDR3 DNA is TGTGCCAGCAGCTCCGGACTAGCGGGATTACACTACAATGAGCAGTTCTTC. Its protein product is CASSSGLAGLHYNEQFF.